This T cell receptor (beta chain) was sequenced for a study of T cells in Graves' hyperthyroidism and ophthalmopathy. Study context: Upon initial diagnosis and before any treatment, peripheral blood was collected. Whole-study findings and limits: Blood also held most thyroid clonotypes expanded beyond 0.001.

Amplification of TCR beta CDR3 regions used RNA as the template. Primed by the HTBI set, a first-round RT-PCR was run on the TCR CDR3. TCRdb called the multiplex PCR reads again in MiXCR, with one record for every CDR3 protein. The sample lists hundreds of thousands of distinct CDR3 sequences; more than 30% were seen once. The study left out patients who had uncontrolled infection, other autoimmune disease, pregnancy or lactation. Clinical symptoms, serum thyroxine, TRAb, thyroid ultrasound and orbital computed tomography established diagnosis. Of note for this clonotype: Its antigen is not known.

From germline, CDR1 is SEHNR and CDR2 FQNEAQ (reference sequence). There are 15 residues in the CDR3. V lost 6 bases and J lost 4, with 18 bases in between. The sequence was collected from a man aged 18 to 35 with Graves' hyperthyroidism. V and J are TRBV7-9 and TRBJ2-5, with D tentatively TRBD1 (6 bases). The sequenced material came from blood. CDR3 region: CASRPTGMALETQYF. Here the CDR3 DNA reads TGTGCCAGCAGACCTACAGGGATGGCCTTAGAGACCCAGTACTTC.